Below are 30 T cell receptor beta chains sequenced from a single sample in a study of CD8 T cells in ankylosing spondylitis. TCRdb reprocessed the 5' RACE reads with MiXCR, giving one entry per CDR3 protein. The sample has 250,000 or so distinct CDR3 sequences, about 10% seen once. Sequenced: blood, either unsorted or a sorted T cell fraction (not recorded which). These receptors were taken from a male donor with ankylosing spondylitis or in good health (not recorded which).

This clonotype was observed many times. This sequence joins TRBV5-1 and TRBJ2-7, with 10 nucleotides matching TRBD2. CDR3 length: 14 residues. Germline-derived CDR1 and CDR2 are SGHRS and YFSETQ. The V gene end was trimmed by 3 bases and the J gene end by 5 bases; junction bases not matched to a gene: 5. The CDR3 loop is CASSSLAGANEQYF. The CDR3, as DNA: TGCGCCAGCAGCTCCCTAGCGGGAGCCAACGAGCAGTACTTC.

As regards this clonotype: Just one base apart from a much larger clone, this may be a read error. This CDR3 is missing its conserved last phenylalanine or tryptophan, likely due to a read error. The chain's CDR3 is CATRTSGYNEQFS. CDR3 sequence (DNA): TGTGCCACCCGGACTAGCGGCTACAATGAGCAGTTCTCC. The V gene is TRBV12-3 or TRBV12-4, the J gene TRBJ2-1, with 10 bases that match TRBD2. The CDR3 runs 13 residues. Germline trimming cut 10 bases from V and 3 bases from J; bases unmatched to any gene: 3.

This chain joins TRBV3-1 and TRBJ2-2; the match to TRBD2 covers 9 bases. J lost 0 bases, V lost 4 bases, and 9 bases had no gene match. Germline V gene data show CDR1 as LGHDT and CDR2 as YNNKEL (reference sequence). The CDR3 loop spans 18 amino acids. The CDR3 here is CASSPGLAGAANTGELFF. CDR3 DNA: TGTGCCAGCAGCCCTGGGTTAGCGGGGGCCGCGAACACCGGGGAGCTGTTTTTT.

This clonotype was recorded at least ten times. The chain couples TRBV29-1 to TRBJ2-4; D uncertain. Germline CDR1 SQVTM, CDR2 ANQGSEA. The V end lost 4 bases, the J end lost 3 bases, and 22 bases lay between the germline ends. This CDR3 comprises 17 residues. For the CDR3, the DNA is TGCAGCGTTGGTCGTCAGGTCGGACCGAAACGCAAAAACATTCAGTACTTC. Amino acid sequence: CSVGRQVGPKRKNIQYF.

This clonotype was seen at least ten times. The chain employs TRBV2 and TRBJ2-1; D unclear. From germline, CDR1 is SNHLY and CDR2 FYNNEI. The length of the CDR3 is 14 residues. The V gene lost 6 bases and the J gene lost 7 bases, with 16 bases spanning the gap. The DNA for the CDR3 is TGTGCCAGCAGCCAAGACACCCAAGGGAATGAGCAGTTCTTC. Translating gives CASSQDTQGNEQFF.

In this sample, this clonotype turned up a few times. The chain employs TRBV5-6 and TRBJ2-2; D not certain. The length of the CDR3 is 16 residues. Deletions cut 4 bases from V and 1 base from J, with 14 bases between. In germline, CDR1 is SGHDT, CDR2 YYEEEE. This CDR3 reads CASSGRGARNTGELFF. The CDR3 region has the DNA TGTGCCAGCAGCGGACGCGGAGCTCGGAACACCGGGGAGCTGTTTTTT.

This clonotype was seen ten or more times. This chain uses TRBV20-1 with TRBJ2-4, with 8 bases lining up with TRBD1. Losses at the gene ends were 3 bases for V and 0 bases for J; bases not matched to a gene: 10. Germline V gives CDR1 DFQATT, CDR2 SNEGSKA (reference sequence). This CDR3 has 17 residues. Written as DNA, the CDR3 is TGCAGTGCTAGGCCTCCACAGGGGGACTTAGCCAAAAACATTCAGTACTTC. Translation: CSARPPQGDLAKNIQYF.

This rearrangement joins TRBV10-2 to TRBJ1-2; D is unclear. The V end was cut by 0 bases, the J end by 10 bases, with 12 bases between. CDR3 length: 13 amino acids. Germline V gene sequence: CDR1 WSHSY, CDR2 SAAADI. This CDR3 is CASSESRTVVYTF. CDR3 DNA sequence: TGCGCCAGCAGTGAGTCGAGGACCGTTGTCTACACCTTC.

This clonotype was seen at least ten times. The chain recombines TRBV20-1 with TRBJ1-2; a weak D match, TRBD1 (5 bases). The CDR3 runs 16 residues. Per germline, CDR1 DFQATT and CDR2 SNEGSKA (reference sequence). V was pared by 3 bases and J by 4 bases, with 21 bases between. This CDR3 is CSASASIWQGAYGYTF. CDR3 nucleotides: TGCAGTGCTAGCGCTTCGATCTGGCAGGGAGCCTATGGCTACACCTTC.

This chain links TRBV11-3 with TRBJ2-1; D is possibly TRBD2 (6 bases). Germline V gives CDR1 SGHNT, CDR2 YENEEA. The V gene lost 5 bases and the J gene lost 5 bases, with 22 bases spanning the gap. The CDR3 has 17 residues. CDR3 sequence: CASSRARGMGENNEQFF. DNA for the CDR3: TGTGCCAGCAGCCGCGCACGCGGGATGGGGGAGAACAATGAGCAGTTCTTC.

In regard to this clonotype: Possible read error: a much larger clone is one base away. CDR3 coding DNA: TGCAGTGCGGGAGGGGGGGCTTCCCGGCCCCAGCATTTT. This translates into CSAGGGASRPQHF. The V gene is TRBV20-1, the J gene TRBJ1-5, with TRBD1 as a possible D gene (6 bases). The CDR3 is made up of 13 amino acids. V shed 6 bases and J shed 9 bases, with 18 bases lying between them. Germline CDR1 DFQATT, CDR2 SNEGSKA (reference sequence).

This clonotype showed up just once. The chain is built from TRBV5-1 and TRBJ1-1; D not resolved. The CDR3 covers 15 residues. V was pared by 0 bases and J by 0 bases, with 9 bases between. In germline, CDR1 is SGHRS, CDR2 YFSETQ. CDR3 nucleotide sequence: TGCGCCAGCAGCTTGGGGCTTTCCATGAACACTGAAGCTTTCTTT. Translation: CASSLGLSMNTEAFF.

This clonotype was observed once. The chain employs TRBV5-1 and TRBJ2-1; D may be TRBD1 or TRBD2 (6 bases each). Looked up from germline, CDR1 is SGHRS and CDR2 is YFSETQ. Trimming took 6 bases from V and 9 from J, leaving 25 bases between them. This CDR3 has 16 residues. CDR3 amino acids: CASILDWGARGGEQFF. The CDR3 DNA follows: TGCGCCAGCATCCTGGATTGGGGGGCACGAGGAGGTGAGCAGTTCTTC.

J is TRBJ2-7 and V is TRBV30; D unclear. V was trimmed by 2 bases and J by 6 bases, leaving 14 bases between them. The CDR3 covers 13 residues. The germline V gene has CDR1 GTSNPN and CDR2 SVGIG (reference sequence). CDR3 DNA: TGTGCCTGGAGTATCCTTCGAGGCGCCGAGCAGTACTTC. Protein product: CAWSILRGAEQYF.

This clonotype was counted at least ten times. The rearrangement uses TRBV28 and TRBJ2-5; the D is unclear. The CDR3 length is 14 residues. Trimming shortened V by 4 bases and J by 2 bases, and 11 bases separated the two germline ends. From germline, CDR1 is MDHEN and CDR2 SYDVKM. The CDR3 coding sequence is TGTGCCAGCAGTTCAATCCACTTTCAAGAGACCCAGTACTTC. Translating it yields CASSSIHFQETQYF.

The rearrangement joins TRBV20-1 to TRBJ2-2; 12 positions match TRBD2. The CDR3 totals 16 residues. The J segment lost 7 bases and the V segment lost 0 bases, leaving 6 bases of the junction unmatched. Germline CDR1 reads DFQATT; CDR2 reads SNEGSKA (reference sequence). CDR3: CSARDASGRAVGELFF. CDR3 coding DNA: TGCAGTGCTAGAGACGCTAGCGGGAGGGCCGTCGGGGAGCTGTTTTTT.

This clonotype was detected a few times. The chain has TRBV7-9 and TRBJ1-4; 7 bases agree with TRBD1. The CDR3 is 14 residues long. In germline, CDR1 is SEHNR, CDR2 FQNEAQ (reference sequence). After removal of 3 bases from V and 4 bases from J, the junction contained 2 bases not matched to a gene. The CDR3 here is CASSLGTDNEKLFF. CDR3 sequence (DNA): TGTGCCAGCAGCTTGGGGACAGATAATGAAAAACTGTTTTTT.

CDR3 nucleotides: TGTGCCAGCAGTAATTCTAGGCACACCGGGGAGCTGTTTTTT. Its translation is CASSNSRHTGELFF. J is TRBJ2-2 and V is TRBV6-2 or TRBV6-3, with D unclear. Germline V CDR1 and CDR2: MNHEY, SVGEGT. V was shortened by 5 bases and J by 3 bases, with 10 bases between the two germline ends. This CDR3 region has 14 residues.

This clonotype was detected ten times or more. V and J are TRBV6-6 and TRBJ2-7; 8 bases align to TRBD2. CDR1 and CDR2 (germline): MNHNY, SVGAGI (reference sequence). After removal of 9 bases from V and 2 bases from J, the junction contained 3 bases not matched to a gene. The CDR3 is 12 residues long. The CDR3 sequence is CASSGDTYEQYF. CDR3 bases: TGTGCCAGTAGCGGGGACACCTACGAGCAGTACTTC.

This clonotype occurred many times. The chain recombines TRBV24-1 with TRBJ1-1; 8 bases fit TRBD1. Germline V gene lookup returns CDR1 KGHDR and CDR2 SFDVKD. This CDR3 is 17 amino acids long. With V trimmed by 5 bases and J by 4 bases, 14 bases remained unmatched. Written as DNA, the CDR3 is TGTGCCACCAGTGCGCTTACCCCGACAGGGGAGGGCACTGAAGCTTTCTTT. Its protein product is CATSALTPTGEGTEAFF.

In its sample, this clonotype was seen many times. The chain has TRBV20-1 and TRBJ1-1, with D uncertain. Germline CDR1 DFQATT, CDR2 SNEGSKA (reference sequence). The V and J ends lost 4 bases and 4 bases respectively, with 13 bases between them. CDR3 size: 13 residues. This CDR3 reads CSATTALITEAFF. Here the CDR3 DNA reads TGCAGTGCTACCACAGCCTTAATCACTGAAGCTTTCTTT.

This clonotype came up many times. The chain is built from TRBV2 and TRBJ2-2; a possible D gene is TRBD1 (7 bases). Per the germline V gene, CDR1 is SNHLY and CDR2 is FYNNEI. The V end was cut by 7 bases, the J end by 1 base, with 13 bases between. The CDR3 runs 15 residues. The CDR3 loop reads CASTQGGWNTGELFF. CDR3 DNA: TGTGCCAGCACCCAGGGGGGATGGAACACCGGGGAGCTGTTTTTT.

The rearrangement links TRBV2 to TRBJ2-5, with a tentative D call TRBD2 (5 bases). V lost 4 bases to trimming and J lost 3 bases, with 12 bases between them. Germline V lookup: CDR1 SNHLY, CDR2 FYNNEI. The CDR3 is made up of 14 amino acids. CDR3 protein: CASSVFEGEETQYF. The CDR3 DNA sequence: TGTGCCAGCAGTGTTTTCGAGGGAGAAGAGACCCAGTACTTC.

This chain links TRBV6-4 with TRBJ1-2; D might be TRBD1 (5 bases). CDR3 length equals 14 residues. The ends were cut back, 5 bases at V and 1 base at J, with 11 bases in the middle. Germline CDR1 MRHNA, CDR2 SNTAGT. Written as DNA, the CDR3 is TGTGCCAGCAGTCCGGACGGACATAACTATGGCTACACCTTC. Its translation: CASSPDGHNYGYTF.

V is TRBV30 and J is TRBJ2-2, with D possibly called TRBD1 or TRBD2 (5 bases each). CDR3 length: 15 residues. Trimming pared 5 bases from V and 2 bases from J, leaving 15 bases between. Germline V gives CDR1 GTSNPN, CDR2 SVGIG (reference sequence). CDR3 in amino acids: CAWGPGPINTGELFF. CDR3 bases: TGTGCCTGGGGCCCGGGACCCATTAACACCGGGGAGCTGTTTTTT.

In its sample, this clonotype was seen a few times. This chain joins TRBV11-2 and TRBJ1-6; D unresolved. V lost 5 bases, J lost 7 bases, and 24 bases lay in between. CDR3 length: 18 residues. The V gene's germline CDR1 is SGHAT and CDR2 FQNNGV. CDR3: CASSPFPAAPLENSPLHF. In DNA form, the CDR3 reads TGTGCCAGCAGCCCGTTCCCAGCGGCCCCGCTGGAGAATTCACCCCTCCACTTT.

This clonotype was detected ten times or more. This sequence joins TRBV4-1 and TRBJ1-5; 8 bases are a match to TRBD1. The CDR3 length is 14 residues. V lost 9 bases, J lost 6 bases, and 10 bases stayed unmatched. Looked up from germline, CDR1 is MGHRA and CDR2 is YSYEKL. CDR3 loop: CASRSQGAGQPQHF. CDR3 DNA sequence: TGCGCCAGTAGAAGTCAGGGGGCGGGTCAGCCCCAGCATTTT.

This clonotype was seen repeatedly, ten times or more. V is TRBV12-3 or TRBV12-4 and J is TRBJ2-2; 8 nucleotides line up with TRBD1. The CDR3 has 15 residues. The V gene end was trimmed by 6 bases and the J gene end by 4 bases; junction bases not matched to a gene: 7. The CDR3 bases are TGTGCCAGCAGAGGACAGGGTCTGGGCACCGGGGAGCTGTTTTTT. Protein: CASRGQGLGTGELFF.

This clonotype was recorded at least ten times. The chain recombines TRBV7-2 with TRBJ2-5, with D tentatively TRBD1 (6 bases). V was pared by 5 bases and J by 5 bases, with 18 bases between. Germline CDR1 is SGHTA and CDR2 is FQGNSA. The CDR3 length is 15 residues. The CDR3 spells CASSDLGGLGETQYF. CDR3 coding DNA: TGTGCCAGCAGCGACCTAGGGGGTCTTGGGGAGACCCAGTACTTC.

This clonotype was seen only a few times. The J gene is TRBJ1-1, the V gene TRBV3-1; 9 positions match TRBD1. The CDR3 loop spans 15 amino acids. Germline loops: CDR1 LGHDT, CDR2 YNNKEL (reference sequence). Trimming removed 5 bases from V and 5 bases from J; junction bases left unmatched: 9. The CDR3 protein is CASSAPGQGITEAFF. CDR3 coding DNA: TGTGCCAGCAGCGCTCCGGGACAGGGAATAACTGAAGCTTTCTTT. The full variable domain, in which reference TRBV3-1 and TRBJ1-1 provide the parts outside the CDR3, is DTAVSQTPKYLVTQMGNDKSIKCEQNLGHDTMYWYKQDSKKFLKIMFSYNNKELIINETVPNRFSPKSPDKAHLNLHINSLELGDSAVYFCASSAPGQGITEAFFGQGTRLTVV.